Listed here are 30 T cell receptor beta chains from one sample, sequenced in a study of control samples from healthy donors and cancer patients (TCRdb year 2020). The method behind the library was the immunoSEQ multiplex PCR assay. TCRdb's version of the immuneACCESS table is confined to in-frame rearrangements and falls short of the full clone set. An unresolved V gene accounts for under half of the shortfall where checked; the remainder is of unknown origin. A total of some 150,000 clones appear in this sample, 75% to 95% of them only once. Clones ranked in the top ten supply 3% to 4% of the sample. The specimen was blood. The receptor source for this set is a young man in good health.

The chain has TRBV4-1 and TRBJ1-4; D ambiguous. CDR1 is MGHRA, CDR2 YSYEKL, per germline. The CDR3 extends over 15 amino acids. V was trimmed by 0 bases and J by 7 bases, leaving 12 bases between them. The CDR3 coding sequence is TGCGCCAGCAGCCAAGAGGGAGGGTATAGTGAAAAACTGTTTTTT. Encoded protein: CASSQEGGYSEKLFF.

This sequence joins TRBV5-6 and TRBJ2-3, with unresolved D. V lost 6 bases and J lost 6, with 8 bases in between. The CDR3 extends over 11 amino acids. CDR1 and CDR2 (germline): SGHDT, YYEEEE. The CDR3 sequence is CASKIGDTQYF. Written as DNA, the CDR3 is TGTGCCAGCAAGATAGGCGATACGCAGTATTTT.

In its sample, this clone was seen once. J is TRBJ1-2 and V is TRBV19, with 7 positions matching TRBD1. This CDR3 is built from 12 residues. Germline V gene sequence: CDR1 LNHDA, CDR2 SQIVND (reference sequence). The V gene end was trimmed by 6 bases and the J gene end by 6 bases; junction bases not matched to a gene: 4. CDR3 protein: CASRDRVDGYTF. The CDR3 DNA reads TGTGCCAGTAGAGACAGGGTGGATGGCTACACCTTC.

The chain employs TRBV7-3 and TRBJ2-3; the match to TRBD2 covers 8 bases. The CDR3 is made up of 15 amino acids. Germline trimming cut 5 bases from V and 4 bases from J; bases unmatched to any gene: 8. Germline V lookup: CDR1 SGHTA, CDR2 FQGTGA. The CDR3 coding sequence is TGTGCCAGCAGCCCACCGGGACTAGGGGCAGATACGCAGTATTTT. This encodes CASSPPGLGADTQYF.

The chain carries TRBV2 and TRBJ1-5; D gene unclear. Trimming removed 3 bases at V and 2 bases at J, with 11 bases between. CDR3 length: 15 residues. Germline V gene data show CDR1 as SNHLY and CDR2 as FYNNEI. Written as DNA, the CDR3 is TGTGCCAGCAGTGAGGGCAGGCCAGGCAATCAGCCCCAGCATTTT. Its protein product is CASSEGRPGNQPQHF.

In the case of this clone: Distinct nucleotide sequences in the sample also encode this CDR3. The V and J genes are TRBV27 and TRBJ1-2; 8 nucleotides agree with TRBD1. With V trimmed by 5 bases and J by 5 bases, 7 bases remained unmatched. The CDR3 has 14 residues. CDR1 and CDR2 from the germline V gene are MNHEY and SMNVEV (reference sequence). For the CDR3, the DNA is TGTGCCAGCAGTACGACAGGGGCTGGGTATGGCTACACCTTC. This encodes CASSTTGAGYGYTF.

This chain uses TRBV7-2 with TRBJ1-1, with D possibly being TRBD1 (5 bases). The CDR3 runs 13 residues. Germline CDR1 reads SGHTA; CDR2 reads FQGNSA. Between the trimmed V and J ends, which lost 4 bases and 1 base, there was a span of 7 bases. The CDR3: CASSSDRNTEAFF. CDR3 DNA sequence: TGTGCCAGCAGCTCAGACAGGAACACTGAAGCTTTCTTT.

The gene calls are TRBV2 and TRBJ1-2; no clear D. In germline, CDR1 is SNHLY, CDR2 FYNNEI. V was trimmed by 4 bases and J by 2 bases, leaving 11 bases between them. CDR3 length: 14 residues. The CDR3 nucleotides read TGTGCCAGCAGTGTCGAGTCCCCGAACTATGGCTACACCTTC. It translates to CASSVESPNYGYTF.

Written as DNA, the CDR3 is TGTGCCAGCAGCTTTTCTAGCGGGGGCTACGAGCAGTACTTC. This codes for CASSFSSGGYEQYF. The chain uses TRBV5-4 and TRBJ2-7; 10 nucleotides match TRBD2. Germline V gene data show CDR1 as SGHNT and CDR2 as YYREEE (reference sequence). There are 14 residues in the CDR3. After removal of 2 bases from V and 3 bases from J, the junction contained 2 bases not matched to a gene.

The CDR3 DNA reads TGCGCCAGCAGCTCCCCCTCGACAGGGAAGGATTCACCCCTCCACTTT. Translated, it gives CASSSPSTGKDSPLHF. The chain carries TRBV5-1 and TRBJ1-6; 7 bases are shared with TRBD1. V was pared by 3 bases and J by 8 bases, with 11 bases of the junction left unmatched. CDR1 is SGHRS and CDR2 is YFSETQ in the germline V gene. This CDR3 has 16 amino acids.

This clone was seen only once. This CDR3 is CASSLPESSNRNPNTGELFF. The CDR3 DNA reads as TGTGCCAGCAGTTTACCCGAATCCTCCAACAGAAACCCGAACACCGGGGAGCTGTTTTTT. The chain carries TRBV27 and TRBJ2-2; no definite D call. Trimming shortened V by 2 bases and J by 0 bases, and 22 bases separated the two germline ends. Germline CDR1 MNHEY, CDR2 SMNVEV (reference sequence). CDR3 length: 20 residues.

The chain recombines TRBV6-2 or TRBV6-3 with TRBJ2-1; 7 nucleotides agree with TRBD2. The V gene's germline CDR1 is MNHEY and CDR2 SVGEGT. The V gene end was trimmed by 0 bases and the J gene end by 0 bases; junction bases not matched to a gene: 5. The CDR3 has 17 residues. The CDR3 DNA reads as TGTGCCAGCAGTTACTCCTGGGCTAGCGGCTCCTACAATGAGCAGTTCTTC. Its translation is CASSYSWASGSYNEQFF.

The chain carries TRBV9 and TRBJ1-6, with 10 positions matching TRBD1. Per germline, CDR1 SGDLS and CDR2 YYNGEE. After removal of 3 bases from V and 5 bases from J, the junction contained 2 bases not matched to a gene. The CDR3 runs 15 residues. CDR3 sequence reads: CASSGQGANNSPLHF. As DNA, the CDR3 is TGTGCCAGCAGCGGACAGGGGGCGAATAATTCACCCCTCCACTTT.

The chain has TRBV10-1 and TRBJ2-2; D call uncertain. The CDR3 loop spans 12 amino acids. Germline V lookup: CDR1 WNHNN, CDR2 SYGVQD (reference sequence). Trimming took off 3 bases at V and 6 bases at J, with 5 bases between the two ends. The CDR3 region has the DNA TGCGCCAGCAGTGAAGGCTCCGGGGAGCTGTTTTTT. The encoded protein is CASSEGSGELFF.

This clone has a single count. The chain joins TRBV7-9 to TRBJ1-2; D is uncertain. Germline V CDR1 and CDR2: SEHNR, FQNEAQ (reference sequence). The CDR3 length is 12 residues. V gave up 6 bases and J gave up 2 bases, with 7 bases separating them. CDR3 bases: TGTGCCAGCAGGACTGAAAACTATGGCTACACCTTC. It codes for CASRTENYGYTF. The full variable domain, in which reference TRBV7-9 and TRBJ1-2 provide the parts outside the CDR3, is DTGVSQNPRHKITKRGQNVTFRCDPISEHNRLYWYRQTLGQGPEFLTYFQNEAQLEKSRLLSDRFSAERPKGSFSTLEIQRTEQGDSAMYLCASRTENYGYTFGSGTRLTVV.

The chain employs TRBV29-1 and TRBJ2-7; D assignment may be TRBD1 or TRBD2 (6 bases each). V gave up 7 bases and J gave up 3 bases, with 16 bases separating them. CDR3 length: 13 residues. Germline CDR1 and CDR2: SQVTM and ANQGSEA. The CDR3 nucleotides read TGCAGCGGCAAATCGGGGGCCGGCTACGAGCAGTACTTC. Protein product: CSGKSGAGYEQYF.

This chain uses TRBV5-1 with TRBJ2-7, with unresolved D. V was clipped by 0 bases and J by 2 bases, with 6 bases between them. This CDR3 has 13 residues. The V gene's germline CDR1 is SGHRS and CDR2 YFSETQ. CDR3 loop: CASSLGPPYEQYF. The CDR3 bases are TGCGCCAGCAGCTTGGGCCCTCCCTACGAGCAGTACTTC.

The V call is TRBV7-2, the J call TRBJ1-2; TRBD1 matches at 7 bases. Germline CDR1 is SGHTA and CDR2 is FQGNSA. The CDR3 runs 14 residues. With V trimmed by 5 bases and J by 4 bases, 7 bases remained unmatched. The chain's CDR3 is CASSRAGQPYGYTF. The CDR3 nucleotides are TGTGCCAGCAGCCGGGCGGGACAGCCCTATGGCTACACCTTC.

The V and J genes are TRBV9 and TRBJ1-1; D call uncertain. The CDR3 is made up of 13 amino acids. The germline CDR1 and CDR2 sequences are SGDLS and YYNGEE. The ends were cut back, 3 bases at V and 0 bases at J, with 6 bases in the middle. The CDR3 sequence: CASSAVLNTEAFF. DNA for the CDR3: TGTGCCAGCAGCGCCGTTTTGAACACTGAAGCTTTCTTT.

The chain links TRBV5-1 to TRBJ2-7; 10 positions agree with TRBD1. CDR1 and CDR2 from the germline V gene are SGHRS and YFSETQ. J gave up 5 bases and V 0 bases, and 2 bases lay outside the gene matches. The CDR3 contains 14 residues. In nucleotides, the CDR3 is TGCGCCAGCAGCTTGGAGACAGGGGGCGACGAGCAGTACTTC. This encodes CASSLETGGDEQYF. The full variable domain, with the rest looked up from reference TRBV5-1 and TRBJ2-7, is KAGVTQTPRYLIKTRGQQVTLSCSPISGHRSVSWYQQTPGQGLQFLFEYFSETQRNKGNFPGRFSGRQFSNSRSEMNVSTLELGDSALYLCASSLETGGDEQYFGPGTRLTVT.

The V call is TRBV7-5, the J call TRBJ1-2. TRBV7-5 is marked as a pseudogene. This CDR3 has 14 amino acids. CDR3 DNA sequence: TGTGTCAGAAGCTTCTTGGACCCCATCCACCCCTACACCTTC. This encodes CVRSFLDPIHPYTF.

The chain employs TRBV27 and TRBJ2-1, with TRBD2 matching 11 bases. The V segment lost 5 bases and the J segment 4 bases; nucleotides outside the gene matches: 7. Looked up from germline, CDR1 is MNHEY and CDR2 is SMNVEV (reference sequence). This CDR3 contains 16 residues. CDR3 amino acids: CASSPLAGGWYNEQFF. The CDR3 nucleotides are TGTGCCAGCAGTCCTCTAGCGGGGGGTTGGTACAATGAGCAGTTCTTC.

A remark on this clone: This sample includes further DNA sequences coding for the same CDR3. This chain uses TRBV12-3 or TRBV12-4 with TRBJ2-7; D is perhaps TRBD1 (5 bases). V was shortened by 5 bases and J by 3 bases, with 8 bases between the two germline ends. The CDR3 spans 12 residues. The CDR3 region has the DNA TGTGCCAGCAGTAGGGGCAGCTACGAGCAGTACTTC. It encodes CASSRGSYEQYF.

The V and J genes are TRBV6-5 and TRBJ1-4; D is perhaps TRBD1 (6 bases). The CDR3 sequence is 14 residues long. Germline CDR1 reads MNHEY; CDR2 reads SVGAGI. Trimming took 6 bases from V and 8 from J, leaving 16 bases between them. The CDR3 loop reads CASRFWGLWEKLFF. DNA for the CDR3: TGTGCCAGCAGGTTTTGGGGGCTTTGGGAAAAACTGTTTTTT.

The chain carries TRBV2 and TRBJ1-2; D unclear. V was shortened by 6 bases and J by 0 bases, with 5 bases between the two germline ends. The CDR3 is made up of 12 amino acids. CDR1 is SNHLY and CDR2 is FYNNEI in the germline V gene. CDR3 bases: TGTGCCAGCAGCAGGTCTAACTATGGCTACACCTTC. Translated: CASSRSNYGYTF.

The V call is TRBV7-3, the J call TRBJ1-1; D remains unclear. Germline CDR1 is SGHTA and CDR2 is FQGTGA. This CDR3 comprises 15 residues. V gave up 0 bases and J gave up 5 bases, with 13 bases separating them. CDR3 DNA: TGTGCCAGCAGCTTAACGGTAGGAGTGGGGACTGAAGCTTTCTTT. It specifies CASSLTVGVGTEAFF.

The gene calls are TRBV6-5 and TRBJ2-3, with D hard to call. In germline, CDR1 is MNHEY, CDR2 SVGAGI. The V end was cut by 5 bases, the J end by 0 bases, with 9 bases between. There are 14 residues in the CDR3. In DNA form, the CDR3 reads TGTGCCAGCAGTAGTAGGGAAAGCACAGATACGCAGTATTTT. This codes for CASSSRESTDTQYF.

The chain recombines TRBV5-4 with TRBJ2-3; TRBD2 matches 9 bases. The CDR3 extends over 16 amino acids. CDR1 and CDR2 (germline): SGHNT, YYREEE (reference sequence). The V segment lost 4 bases and the J segment 1 base; nucleotides outside the gene matches: 7. The CDR3 sequence: CASSAGTSRGTDTQYF. The CDR3, as DNA: TGTGCCAGCAGCGCGGGGACTAGCCGAGGCACAGATACGCAGTATTTT.

The CDR3 bases are TGTGCCAGCAGCTTGCGTGGGGGGCCGGAAACCGGGGAGCTGTTTTTT. Translated, it gives CASSLRGGPETGELFF. The gene calls are TRBV5-6 and TRBJ2-2; D may be TRBD1 or TRBD2 (6 bases each). This CDR3 is 16 amino acids long. V dropped 1 base and J dropped 5 bases, with 15 bases sitting between them. CDR1 is SGHDT and CDR2 is YYEEEE in the germline V gene. Based on the CDR3 plus reference TRBV5-6 and TRBJ2-2, the full variable domain is DAGVTQSPTHLIKTRGQQVTLRCSPKSGHDTVSWYQQALGQGPQFIFQYYEEEERQRGNFPDRFSGHQFPNYSSELNVNALLLGDSALYLCASSLRGGPETGELFFGEGSRLTVL.

The J gene is TRBJ1-2, the V gene TRBV7-9, with 8 bases lining up with TRBD1. After removal of 5 bases from V and 3 bases from J, the junction contained 8 bases not matched to a gene. CDR3 length equals 15 residues. Germline CDR1 is SEHNR and CDR2 is FQNEAQ (reference sequence). CDR3 protein: CASSPKDREHYGYTF. For the CDR3, the DNA is TGTGCCAGCAGCCCCAAGGACAGGGAACACTATGGCTACACCTTC.